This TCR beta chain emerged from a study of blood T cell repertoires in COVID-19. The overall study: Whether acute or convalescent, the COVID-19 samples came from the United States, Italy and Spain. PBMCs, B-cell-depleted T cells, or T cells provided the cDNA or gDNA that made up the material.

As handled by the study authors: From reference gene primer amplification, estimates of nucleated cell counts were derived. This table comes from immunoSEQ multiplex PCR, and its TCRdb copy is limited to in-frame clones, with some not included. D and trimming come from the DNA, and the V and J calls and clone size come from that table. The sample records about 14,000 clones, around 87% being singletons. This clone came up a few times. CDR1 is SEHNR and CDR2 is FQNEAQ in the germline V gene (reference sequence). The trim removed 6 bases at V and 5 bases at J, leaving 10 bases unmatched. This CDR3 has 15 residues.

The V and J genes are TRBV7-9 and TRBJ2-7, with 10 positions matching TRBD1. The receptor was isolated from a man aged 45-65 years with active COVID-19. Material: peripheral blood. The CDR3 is CASRSGGQGRNEQYF. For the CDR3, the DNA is TGTGCCAGCAGATCAGGGGGACAGGGGCGAAACGAGCAGTACTTC.